This T cell receptor beta chain was profiled in a study of blood T cell repertoires in COVID-19. Clones were sequenced by immunoSEQ multiplex PCR, and TCRdb holds only the in-frame ones, with some missing. The sample contains fewer than 200,000 clones, roughly 80% of which appear only once. The study counted Cohort 3 donors as recovered given two negative PCRs, clearance, or symptom resolution. This CDR3 contains 13 residues. The V gene lost 3 bases and the J gene lost 6 bases, with 8 bases spanning the gap. CDR1 MNHEY and CDR2 SMNVEV come from the germline V gene (reference sequence). The sequenced sample was PBMCs or T cells enriched from blood (not recorded which). This chain connects TRBV27 to TRBJ2-2, with D tentatively TRBD1 (5 bases). This TCR was recovered from a man in his forties or fifties who had recovered from COVID-19. The CDR3 nucleotides are TGTGCCAGCAGTTTTTCAGGGCCCGGGGAGCTGTTTTTT. Translating gives CASSFSGPGELFF.